The following is a TCR beta chain sequence with its context. Antigen: not known. The Oncomine TCR Beta short-read assay generated sequence data from the DNA of cultured CD4+ T cells. TCRdb passed the PCR reads through MiXCR, listing each CDR3 protein once. Among around 13,000 distinct CDR3 sequences listed, more than 45% were seen once. These data come from a study of vaccination and CD4 T cells after COVID-19. Whole-study findings and limits: Within the convalescent patients, spike mono-reactivity was found in 304 of 307 vaccine-specific clones.

Treatment of the sample: roughly 10-day PBMC culture with coronavirus spike peptide pools or control peptides (ViraFEST assay). March to December 2020 was the span of positive PCR dates, which predated US Alpha, Beta and Delta variants. Germline CDR1 is SGHTA and CDR2 is FQGNSA. V gave up 1 base and J gave up 6 bases, with 10 bases separating them. This CDR3 has 14 residues. The source material was CD4+ T cells from blood, cultured in vitro. The chain links TRBV7-2 to TRBJ2-1; D gene uncertain. The source of this sequence is a human donor who had recovered from COVID-19. CDR3 DNA: TGTGCCAGCAGCTTAGATCCCAGCCTCAATGAGCAGTTCTTC. Its translation is CASSLDPSLNEQFF.